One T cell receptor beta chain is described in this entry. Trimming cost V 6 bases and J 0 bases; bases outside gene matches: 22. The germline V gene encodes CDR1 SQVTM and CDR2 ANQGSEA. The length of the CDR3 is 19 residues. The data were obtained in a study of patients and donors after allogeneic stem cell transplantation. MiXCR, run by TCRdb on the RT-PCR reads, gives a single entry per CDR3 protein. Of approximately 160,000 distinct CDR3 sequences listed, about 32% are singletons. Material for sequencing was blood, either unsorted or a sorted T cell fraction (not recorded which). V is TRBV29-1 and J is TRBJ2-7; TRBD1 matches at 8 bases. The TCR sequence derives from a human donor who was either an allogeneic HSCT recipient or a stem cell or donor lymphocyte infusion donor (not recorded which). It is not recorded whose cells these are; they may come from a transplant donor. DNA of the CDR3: TGCAGCGTCCTCCGGGACAGGACTTTACTAGCTCCAAGCTCCTACGAGCAGTACTTC. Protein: CSVLRDRTLLAPSSYEQYF.